Shown below are 9 T cell receptor beta chains from a single sample sequenced in a study of shared clonotypes between healthy human individuals. Clones were read by immunoSEQ multiplex PCR, and TCRdb kept only the in-frame ones, dropping some. The sample includes about 610,000 clones, around 97% of them seen just once. The sample comprised naive CD4+ T cells sorted from blood. Documented subset: CD45RA+ positively selected. These receptor sequences come from a woman aged 30 to 39 in good health.

The chain joins TRBV4-1 to TRBJ1-5; D is uncertain. The germline V and J ends were trimmed by 4 bases and 7 bases, with 20 bases remaining between them. The CDR3 is 16 residues long. Germline loops: CDR1 MGHRA, CDR2 YSYEKL. Here the CDR3 DNA reads TGCGCCAGCAGCCCTAGTTTACGGTGGGTCGGACAGCCCCAGCATTTT. It encodes CASSPSLRWVGQPQHF.

About this clone itself: The identical CDR3 is also encoded by other nucleotide sequences in the sample. The V and J genes are TRBV28 and TRBJ1-2; 9 positions match TRBD1. V lost 2 bases and J lost 4; bases outside the gene matches: 2. CDR3 length equals 14 residues. Per the germline V gene, CDR1 is MDHEN and CDR2 is SYDVKM. The CDR3 sequence is CASSLGTGRYGYTF. The CDR3 bases are TGTGCCAGCAGTTTAGGGACAGGGCGCTATGGCTACACCTTC.

The chain recombines TRBV5-1 with TRBJ1-2; possibly TRBD1 for D (6 bases). V lost 4 bases, J lost 4 bases, and 17 bases lay in between. CDR1 SGHRS and CDR2 YFSETQ come from the germline V gene. This CDR3 contains 15 residues. The CDR3 DNA is TGCGCCAGCAGCGAGAACTCAGGGGAAGCCTATGGCTACACCTTC. Translating gives CASSENSGEAYGYTF.

The chain is built from TRBV4-1 and TRBJ1-4; no clear D gene. Per the germline V gene, CDR1 is MGHRA and CDR2 is YSYEKL. The length of the CDR3 is 15 residues. V lost 4 bases and J 0 bases, leaving 9 bases between the germline ends. The CDR3 region has the DNA TGCGCCAGCAGCCTTCCAGGTGCAACTAATGAAAAACTGTTTTTT. This encodes CASSLPGATNEKLFF.

The chain couples TRBV7-9 to TRBJ1-2, with D perhaps TRBD1 (5 bases). Germline CDR1 is SEHNR and CDR2 is FQNEAQ (reference sequence). V was trimmed by 0 bases and J by 8 bases, leaving 10 bases between them. The CDR3 consists of 13 residues. The CDR3 nucleotides read TGTGCCAGCAGCTTAGCCAGGGTTTACGGCTACACCTTC. Amino acid sequence: CASSLARVYGYTF. The variable domain in full, with the rest retrieved from reference TRBV7-9 and TRBJ1-2, is DTGVSQNPRHKITKRGQNVTFRCDPISEHNRLYWYRQTLGQGPEFLTYFQNEAQLEKSRLLSDRFSAERPKGSFSTLEIQRTEQGDSAMYLCASSLARVYGYTFGSGTRLTVV.

The chain has TRBV6-6 and TRBJ1-4; TRBD1 matches at 7 bases. The germline CDR1 and CDR2 sequences are MNHNY and SVGAGI (reference sequence). V trimming: 0 bases; J trimming: 7 bases; junction bases outside the gene matches: 5. The CDR3 spans 15 residues. The CDR3 loop is CASSYSTGSSEKLFF. As DNA, the CDR3 is TGTGCCAGCAGTTACTCGACAGGGAGTAGTGAAAAACTGTTTTTT.

The chain carries TRBV5-1 and TRBJ1-1; D uncertain. V lost 3 bases, J lost 1 base, and 13 bases lay in between. The CDR3 covers 15 residues. The germline gives CDR1 SGHRS, CDR2 YFSETQ. The CDR3 nucleotides read TGCGCCAGCAGCTACGGACCGGCTCGGAACACTGAAGCTTTCTTT. Translating it yields CASSYGPARNTEAFF.

V and J are TRBV27 and TRBJ2-4, with 12 nucleotides matching TRBD1. Trimming removed 5 bases from V and 10 bases from J; junction bases left unmatched: 9. The length of the CDR3 is 15 residues. The germline CDR1 and CDR2 sequences are MNHEY and SMNVEV (reference sequence). The CDR3 here is CASSPLGTGGWIQYF. CDR3 DNA: TGTGCCAGCAGTCCGCTCGGGACAGGGGGCTGGATTCAGTACTTC.

The J gene is TRBJ2-4, the V gene TRBV5-5; D might be TRBD1 or TRBD2, each matching 5 bases. The V end was cut by 5 bases, the J end by 1 base, with 13 bases between. Germline values: CDR1 SGHKS, CDR2 YYEKEE (reference sequence). CDR3 length equals 15 residues. CDR3 amino acids: CASSRDRSAKNIQYF. The CDR3 coding sequence is TGTGCCAGCAGTCGGGACCGATCTGCCAAAAACATTCAGTACTTC.